A single sample gave rise to the 31 T cell receptor beta chains below, sequenced in a study of blood T cell repertoires in COVID-19 (TCRdb year 2020). Library preparation used the immunoSEQ multiplex PCR assay. TCRdb re-hosts the immuneACCESS table, in-frame sequences only. Its copies lack some clones; in the studies checked, an unresolved V gene accounts for under half of them, and the cause for the rest is not known. For this sample the table gives some 38,000 clones, of which roughly 74% were detected only once. Of the sample, more than 9% falls within the top ten clones. The specimen was peripheral blood. These receptors all stem from a man aged 65 to 85 with COVID-19, enrolled during active disease.

The chain combines TRBV7-9 with TRBJ2-7, with 7 bases fitting TRBD2. The CDR3 totals 12 residues. Germline V gives CDR1 SEHNR, CDR2 FQNEAQ (reference sequence). With 5 bases clipped from V and 3 bases from J, the junction kept 1 base outside the gene matches. Here the CDR3 reads CASSRDYYEQYF. The CDR3 DNA sequence: TGTGCCAGCAGCCGGGACTACTACGAGCAGTACTTC.

The J gene is TRBJ2-3, the V gene TRBV19, with D hard to call. The germline V and J ends were trimmed by 4 bases and 3 bases, with 11 bases remaining between them. This CDR3 spans 14 amino acids. Germline V gives CDR1 LNHDA, CDR2 SQIVND (reference sequence). Here the CDR3 reads CASSTMVATDTQYF. Here the CDR3 DNA reads TGTGCCAGTAGTACCATGGTAGCAACAGATACGCAGTATTTT.

The chain couples TRBV18 to TRBJ1-6, with 10 nucleotides matching TRBD1. The V gene's germline CDR1 is KGHSH and CDR2 LQKENI. J was trimmed by 4 bases and V by 7 bases; bases with no gene match: 1. CDR3 length: 14 amino acids. The CDR3 DNA is TGTGCCAGCTGGGGACAGGGGTATAATTCACCCCTCCACTTT. It specifies CASWGQGYNSPLHF.

This chain joins TRBV19 and TRBJ1-5; D gene uncertain. Trimming removed 2 bases at V and 0 bases at J, with 17 bases between. The CDR3 loop spans 18 amino acids. Per the germline V gene, CDR1 is LNHDA and CDR2 is SQIVND (reference sequence). The DNA of the CDR3 is TGTGCCAGTAGTATATCGACGGGGATAGATTTTAGCAATCAGCCCCAGCATTTT. This sequence encodes CASSISTGIDFSNQPQHF.

This clone has just a few counts. The V call is TRBV4-1, the J call TRBJ2-7; a weak D match, TRBD2 (5 bases). Germline V CDR1 and CDR2: MGHRA, YSYEKL. The CDR3 contains 14 residues. V dropped 0 bases and J dropped 7 bases, with 13 bases sitting between them. CDR3 loop: CASSQDWTVREQYF. In nucleotides, the CDR3 is TGCGCCAGCAGCCAAGATTGGACTGTCCGGGAGCAGTACTTC.

This chain uses TRBV6-6 with TRBJ2-1; 9 positions match TRBD2. Trimming at V came to 8 bases and at J to 3 bases, leaving 5 bases not matched to a gene. CDR1 is MNHNY, CDR2 SVGAGI, per germline (reference sequence). The CDR3 totals 14 residues. The CDR3 sequence: CASQTSGSYNEQFF. CDR3 nucleotide sequence: TGTGCCAGCCAGACTAGCGGAAGCTACAATGAGCAGTTCTTC.

This clone was seen only once. The chain employs TRBV24-1 and TRBJ2-5; weak D call: TRBD1 (6 bases). The CDR3 is 14 amino acids. Germline CDR1 reads KGHDR; CDR2 reads SFDVKD. The germline V and J ends were trimmed by 5 bases and 0 bases, with 9 bases remaining between them. The CDR3 coding sequence is TGTGCCACCAGTGCTCGGGACAACCAAGAGACCCAGTACTTC. Its translation: CATSARDNQETQYF.

The rearrangement uses TRBV7-9 and TRBJ1-2; no clear D gene. The CDR3 runs 13 residues. Germline CDR1 is SEHNR and CDR2 is FQNEAQ (reference sequence). Trimming shortened V by 5 bases and J by 1 base, and 8 bases separated the two germline ends. The CDR3 sequence is CASSKTLNYGYTF. In nucleotides, the CDR3 is TGTGCCAGCAGCAAGACTCTTAACTATGGCTACACCTTC.

The genes are TRBV11-3 and TRBJ2-7, with TRBD1 matching over 7 bases. The CDR3 runs 13 residues. Per germline, CDR1 SGHNT and CDR2 YENEEA. The V gene end was trimmed by 5 bases and the J gene end by 7 bases; junction bases not matched to a gene: 8. The CDR3, as DNA: TGTGCCAGCAGCATCCGGGACAGCAAAGAGCAGTACTTC. Its translation is CASSIRDSKEQYF.

The rearrangement uses TRBV10-1 and TRBJ1-5; TRBD1 might be the D (5 bases). Germline CDR1 is WNHNN and CDR2 is SYGVQD (reference sequence). The V gene lost 3 bases and the J gene lost 4 bases, with 7 bases spanning the gap. The CDR3 totals 13 residues. CDR3 in amino acids: CASSDGANQPQHF. The CDR3 bases are TGCGCCAGCAGTGATGGGGCTAATCAGCCCCAGCATTTT.

The chain combines TRBV11-3 with TRBJ2-1; D unclear. Germline lookup yields CDR1 SGHNT and CDR2 YENEEA. This CDR3 contains 15 residues. V was shortened by 2 bases and J by 7 bases, with 15 bases between the two germline ends. The CDR3 DNA follows: TGTGCCAGCAGCTTATCCGCCGGAGTCGCGAATGAGCAGTTCTTC. It yields the protein CASSLSAGVANEQFF.

The chain combines TRBV11-2 with TRBJ1-3, with 8 bases matching TRBD1. This CDR3 has 14 amino acids. V was clipped by 4 bases and J by 8 bases; unmatched bases: 7. The germline V gene has CDR1 SGHAT and CDR2 FQNNGV. Written as DNA, the CDR3 is TGTGCCAGCAGCTATTCACAGGGGGGACACACCATATATTTT. The encoded protein is CASSYSQGGHTIYF.

The chain carries TRBV7-9 and TRBJ2-1; the match to TRBD2 covers 10 bases. Trimming took 5 bases from V and 3 from J; bases not matched to a gene: 10. Germline V gives CDR1 SEHNR, CDR2 FQNEAQ (reference sequence). This CDR3 region has 17 residues. Here the CDR3 reads CASSRIAGTSVYNEQFF. In DNA, the CDR3 is TGTGCCAGCAGCAGGATTGCCGGGACTAGCGTCTACAATGAGCAGTTCTTC.

The chain couples TRBV27 to TRBJ2-2; D gene ambiguous. The CDR3 covers 14 residues. The ends were cut back, 5 bases at V and 2 bases at J, with 9 bases in the middle. CDR1 is MNHEY, CDR2 SMNVEV, per germline (reference sequence). The CDR3 loop is CASSLPVNTGELFF. DNA for the CDR3: TGTGCCAGCAGTCTCCCCGTTAACACCGGGGAGCTGTTTTTT.

The rearrangement joins TRBV3-1 (or the pseudogene TRBV3-2) to TRBJ1-1, with D tentatively TRBD1 (5 bases). Germline CDR1 LGHDT, CDR2 YNNKEL (reference sequence). V dropped 2 bases and J dropped 6 bases, with 13 bases sitting between them. The CDR3 consists of 14 residues. The CDR3 loop is CASSQPVGAAEAFF. The CDR3 coding sequence is TGTGCCAGCAGCCAACCGGTTGGGGCTGCTGAAGCTTTCTTT.

The rearrangement links TRBV27 to TRBJ2-2; a weak D match, TRBD1 (6 bases). The CDR3 runs 16 residues. The germline gives CDR1 MNHEY, CDR2 SMNVEV (reference sequence). With 2 bases removed from V and 6 bases from J, the gap between germline ends came to 16 bases. The CDR3 coding sequence is TGTGCCAGCAGTTTACCGGGACGCAGGGGCGCCGGGGAGCTGTTTTTT. Protein: CASSLPGRRGAGELFF.

The genes are TRBV19 and TRBJ1-3; D perhaps matches TRBD1 (5 bases). The CDR3 contains 18 residues. The germline V gene encodes CDR1 LNHDA and CDR2 SQIVND (reference sequence). Trimming pared 3 bases from V and 5 bases from J, leaving 23 bases between. CDR3 nucleotide sequence: TGTGCCAGTAGTATGGGTTACAGGACCATCTCTGGTAGAAACACCATATATTTT. The encoded protein is CASSMGYRTISGRNTIYF.

This clone turned up a few times. The chain uses TRBV28 and TRBJ2-7, with TRBD2 identical over 11 bases. Germline lookup yields CDR1 MDHEN and CDR2 SYDVKM. The length of the CDR3 is 17 residues. V shed 1 base, J shed 7 bases, and the junction held 12 bases outside the gene matches. In nucleotides, the CDR3 is TGTGCCAGCAGTTTATTCGAATTAGCGGGGGGGCCGGGTGAGCAGTACTTC. Amino acid sequence: CASSLFELAGGPGEQYF.

In DNA, the CDR3 is TGTGCCAGCAGCCTTGCGGAGGGTACAGATACGCAGTATTTT. Encoded protein: CASSLAEGTDTQYF. The chain carries TRBV6-4 and TRBJ2-3, with TRBD2 as a possible D gene (6 bases). Trimming removed 6 bases at V and 3 bases at J, with 13 bases between. The CDR3 runs 14 residues. Germline V gene data show CDR1 as MRHNA and CDR2 as SNTAGT.

A few counts support this clone. The chain employs TRBV19 and TRBJ1-4, with TRBD1 identical over 7 bases. CDR1 and CDR2 (germline): LNHDA, SQIVND (reference sequence). Trimming cost V 3 bases and J 4 bases; bases outside gene matches: 8. The length of the CDR3 is 16 residues. This CDR3 is CASSMVWDRRNEKLFF. The CDR3 DNA follows: TGTGCCAGTAGTATGGTTTGGGACAGACGTAATGAAAAACTGTTTTTT. Full variable domain (missing parts from reference TRBV19 and TRBJ1-4): DGGITQSPKYLFRKEGQNVTLSCEQNLNHDAMYWYRQDPGQGLRLIYYSQIVNDFQKGDIAEGYSVSREKKESFPLTVTSAQKNPTAFYLCASSMVWDRRNEKLFFGSGTQLSVL.

This clone was counted a single time. The chain employs TRBV6-5 and TRBJ2-3; D gene unclear. Germline CDR1 MNHEY, CDR2 SVGAGI. The CDR3 sequence is 15 residues long. The V end lost 2 bases, the J end lost 2 bases, and 11 bases lay between the germline ends. The CDR3 region has the DNA TGTGCCAGCAGTTACAGCCAAACTATCACAGATACGCAGTATTTT. Residues: CASSYSQTITDTQYF.

This clone was detected only once. This chain joins TRBV7-2 and TRBJ1-5; D perhaps matches TRBD1 (6 bases). The CDR3 covers 15 residues. Between the trimmed V and J ends, which lost 1 base and 6 bases, there was a span of 13 bases. Germline V gives CDR1 SGHTA, CDR2 FQGNSA. In nucleotides, the CDR3 is TGTGCCAGCAGCTTAGAAGGACAGTACCGTCAGCCCCAGCATTTT. Its protein is CASSLEGQYRQPQHF.

This clone was counted a single time. The chain is built from TRBV4-2 and TRBJ1-6, with 8 positions matching TRBD1. Germline V gene sequence: CDR1 LGHNA, CDR2 YNFKEQ. CDR3 size: 16 residues. J lost 6 bases, V lost 1 base, and 5 bases had no gene match. The CDR3 region has the DNA TGTGCCAGCAGCCAAGCCCTTGGACAGGGTAATTCACCCCTCCACTTT. Translating gives CASSQALGQGNSPLHF.

This clone was seen a handful of times. The chain couples TRBV19 to TRBJ1-1; tentative D call: TRBD1 (5 bases). From germline, CDR1 is LNHDA and CDR2 SQIVND (reference sequence). V dropped 2 bases and J dropped 5 bases, with 18 bases sitting between them. The CDR3 covers 16 residues. The CDR3 DNA follows: TGTGCCAGTAGTATAAGCAGGGTGGTGAATAGGACTGAAGCTTTCTTT. As protein: CASSISRVVNRTEAFF.

V is TRBV2 and J is TRBJ1-4; TRBD1 might be the D (5 bases). V shed 6 bases and J shed 8 bases, with 16 bases lying between them. The CDR3 runs 14 residues. Germline CDR1 SNHLY, CDR2 FYNNEI. The CDR3 loop reads CASRMRDGDEKLFF. In DNA, the CDR3 is TGTGCCAGCAGGATGCGGGACGGGGACGAAAAACTGTTTTTT.

CDR3: CASSLVGTAGTEAFF. The CDR3 bases are TGTGCCAGCAGCTTGGTTGGGACCGCGGGGACTGAAGCTTTCTTT. The genes are TRBV11-2 and TRBJ1-1, with D possibly TRBD1 on 5 matching bases. CDR1 is SGHAT and CDR2 is FQNNGV in the germline V gene. The CDR3 is 15 amino acids. Deletions cut 3 bases from V and 5 bases from J, with 16 bases between.

The genes are TRBV19 and TRBJ1-5; D gene unclear. The CDR3 covers 12 residues. V was clipped by 6 bases and J by 9 bases, with 12 bases between them. Germline CDR1 reads LNHDA; CDR2 reads SQIVND (reference sequence). CDR3 sequence: CASSPLGRPQHF. As DNA, the CDR3 is TGTGCCAGTAGCCCCCTTGGGAGGCCCCAGCATTTT. Based on the CDR3 plus reference TRBV19 and TRBJ1-5, the full variable domain is DGGITQSPKYLFRKEGQNVTLSCEQNLNHDAMYWYRQDPGQGLRLIYYSQIVNDFQKGDIAEGYSVSREKKESFPLTVTSAQKNPTAFYLCASSPLGRPQHFGDGTRLSIL.

Only a few counts were recorded for this clone. V is TRBV6-4 and J is TRBJ1-6, with no clear D. Germline values: CDR1 MRHNA, CDR2 SNTAGT. The CDR3 runs to 15 residues. V lost 3 bases, J lost 9 bases, and 15 bases lay in between. The CDR3 sequence: CASSDTGGGSSPLHF. The CDR3 nucleotides are TGTGCCAGCAGTGATACGGGCGGCGGGAGTTCACCCCTCCACTTT.

The V call is TRBV6-4, the J call TRBJ1-1; no definite D call. The CDR3 extends over 13 amino acids. Trimming removed 5 bases from V and 3 bases from J, with 10 bases in between. The germline V gene encodes CDR1 MRHNA and CDR2 SNTAGT. CDR3: CASSPQAHTEAFF. The DNA of the CDR3 is TGTGCCAGCAGTCCCCAGGCTCACACTGAAGCTTTCTTT.

This clone was seen once. CDR3 in amino acids: CASRGGQGSYNEQFF. The CDR3 nucleotides are TGCGCCAGCAGGGGCGGACAGGGCTCCTACAATGAGCAGTTCTTC. This chain links TRBV10-2 with TRBJ2-1; 8 nucleotides match TRBD1. CDR1 and CDR2 from the germline V gene are WSHSY and SAAADI. This CDR3 region has 15 residues. J lost 0 bases, V lost 6 bases, and 4 bases had no gene match.

This clone occurred a few times. J is TRBJ2-1 and V is TRBV5-1, with 7 bases fitting TRBD2. Germline trimming cut 4 bases from V and 1 base from J; bases unmatched to any gene: 5. Per the germline V gene, CDR1 is SGHRS and CDR2 is YFSETQ. This CDR3 comprises 15 residues. The CDR3 sequence is CASSPTGGSYNEQFF. DNA for the CDR3: TGCGCCAGCAGCCCGACGGGGGGTTCCTACAATGAGCAGTTCTTC.